The 28 T cell receptor beta chains listed next were all sequenced from one sample in a study of cytomegalovirus exposure and HLA in healthy donors. The study ran its PCR with 60 Vbeta and 13 Jbeta primers. Only in-frame clones appear in the TCRdb table, and some are missing; sequencing was by immunoSEQ multiplex PCR. The sample gives about 250,000 clones, roughly 73% of which show up once; about 0.47% is in the top ten. The sample taken for sequencing was PBMCs. Receptors originate from a boy aged 10-17 years in good health and CMV-seronegative.

The rearrangement links TRBV7-9 to TRBJ2-6, with TRBD1 identical over 9 bases. Trimming cost V 5 bases and J 10 bases; bases outside gene matches: 3. The CDR3 has 13 amino acids. Germline loops: CDR1 SEHNR, CDR2 FQNEAQ (reference sequence). In nucleotides, the CDR3 is TGTGCCAGCAGCAACGGACAGGGGAACGTCCTGACTTTC. This gives the protein CASSNGQGNVLTF.

The chain uses TRBV9 and TRBJ2-7; TRBD2 is a possible D gene (5 bases). The CDR3 loop spans 14 amino acids. CDR1 is SGDLS and CDR2 is YYNGEE in the germline V gene. V was cut by 3 bases and J by 4 bases, with 14 bases left in between. The CDR3, as DNA: TGTGCCAGCAGCGACTCACCCCGAGGGTACGAGCAGTACTTC. It specifies CASSDSPRGYEQYF.

V usage is TRBV7-8 and J usage is TRBJ2-1; 9 nucleotides match TRBD2. The trim removed 3 bases at V and 5 bases at J, leaving 5 bases unmatched. From germline, CDR1 is SGHVS and CDR2 FQNEAQ. CDR3 length: 15 residues. The chain's CDR3 is CASSLWRGGDNEQFF. CDR3 nucleotide sequence: TGTGCCAGCAGCTTGTGGCGGGGGGGTGACAATGAGCAGTTCTTC.

The chain has TRBV29-1 and TRBJ1-5; 11 positions match TRBD1. CDR3 length: 14 residues. J lost 6 bases, V lost 4 bases, and 5 bases had no gene match. CDR1 and CDR2 from the germline V gene are SQVTM and ANQGSEA. The CDR3 spells CSVARDRGTQPQHF. CDR3 nucleotide sequence: TGCAGCGTTGCCCGGGACAGGGGGACTCAGCCCCAGCATTTT. The whole variable domain, filled in from reference TRBV29-1 and TRBJ1-5, reads SAVISQKPSRDICQRGTSLTIQCQVDSQVTMMFWYRQQPGQSLTLIATANQGSEATYESGFVIDKFPISRPNLTFSTLTVSNMSPEDSSIYLCSVARDRGTQPQHFGDGTRLSIL.

This chain uses TRBV4-2 with TRBJ2-6; D possibly corresponds to TRBD2 (5 bases). The length of the CDR3 is 17 residues. Trimming took off 4 bases at V and 4 bases at J, with 17 bases between the two ends. CDR1 is LGHNA and CDR2 is YNFKEQ in the germline V gene. This CDR3 is CASSPVVEGEGANVLTF. For the CDR3, the DNA is TGTGCCAGCAGCCCAGTGGTTGAGGGAGAAGGGGCCAACGTCCTGACTTTC.

This chain connects TRBV19 to TRBJ2-1; 14 nucleotides agree with TRBD2. CDR3 size: 17 residues. Trimming at V came to 4 bases and at J to 2 bases, leaving 4 bases not matched to a gene. CDR1 LNHDA and CDR2 SQIVND come from the germline V gene (reference sequence). CDR3 sequence reads: CASSTGLAGATYNEQFF. CDR3 DNA sequence: TGTGCCAGTAGTACGGGACTAGCGGGGGCGACCTACAATGAGCAGTTCTTC.

The chain couples TRBV30 to TRBJ2-3; a weak D match, TRBD2 (6 bases). Germline lookup yields CDR1 GTSNPN and CDR2 SVGIG (reference sequence). The V end was cut by 2 bases, the J end by 4 bases, with 16 bases between. The CDR3 consists of 15 residues. CDR3 protein: CAWSSMGDFADTQYF. CDR3 nucleotide sequence: TGTGCCTGGAGTAGTATGGGGGACTTCGCAGATACGCAGTATTTT.

This clone was seen more than once but under ten times. The chain carries TRBV15 and TRBJ1-1; tentatively, D is TRBD1 (5 bases). Trimming left V 3 bases short and J 1 base short, with 9 bases between. Germline V gene lookup returns CDR1 LNHNV and CDR2 YYDKDF (reference sequence). The CDR3 spans 14 residues. The CDR3 is CATSRPTGNTEAFF. The CDR3, as DNA: TGTGCCACCAGCAGGCCTACAGGGAACACTGAAGCTTTCTTT.

The table lists this clone with a count of one. The chain employs TRBV6-1 and TRBJ2-1; TRBD2 matches at 7 bases. From germline, CDR1 is MNHNS and CDR2 SASEGT. This CDR3 has 14 amino acids. After removal of 6 bases from V and 8 bases from J, the junction contained 10 bases not matched to a gene. This CDR3 reads CASRGLAERHEQFF. The CDR3 DNA follows: TGTGCCAGCAGGGGCCTAGCGGAGAGGCATGAGCAGTTCTTC.

The J gene is TRBJ2-7, the V gene TRBV19, with 9 bases aligning to TRBD1. V was pared by 3 bases and J by 2 bases, with 8 bases of the junction left unmatched. The CDR3 length is 16 residues. CDR1 and CDR2 (germline): LNHDA, SQIVND (reference sequence). The CDR3 loop reads CASSIRRQGGPYEQYF. The CDR3 coding sequence is TGTGCCAGTAGTATCCGGAGACAGGGGGGCCCCTACGAGCAGTACTTC.

The chain uses TRBV9 and TRBJ1-1; D gene unclear. CDR1 and CDR2 (germline): SGDLS, YYNGEE. The CDR3 has 13 residues. The germline V and J ends were trimmed by 0 bases and 4 bases, with 7 bases remaining between them. The CDR3 region is CASSVGGSTEAFF. Here the CDR3 DNA reads TGTGCCAGCAGCGTAGGAGGAAGCACTGAAGCTTTCTTT.

The genes are TRBV4-2 and TRBJ1-5; no firm D call. Trimming stripped 0 bases from V and 6 bases from J, with 6 bases between. The CDR3 is 13 residues long. Germline V gives CDR1 LGHNA, CDR2 YNFKEQ. The CDR3 sequence is CASSQDNGQPQHF. CDR3 DNA: TGTGCCAGCAGCCAAGATAACGGTCAGCCCCAGCATTTT.

The chain joins TRBV5-1 to TRBJ2-7; no firm D call. Trimming stripped 4 bases from V and 2 bases from J, with 19 bases between. The CDR3 covers 16 residues. The germline V gene has CDR1 SGHRS and CDR2 YFSETQ. The CDR3 sequence is CASSPHPDMSPYEQYF. The CDR3, as DNA: TGCGCCAGCAGCCCCCACCCCGACATGAGCCCCTACGAGCAGTACTTC.

The rearrangement links TRBV18 to TRBJ1-1; 9 bases fit TRBD1. Germline CDR1 is KGHSH and CDR2 is LQKENI. V shed 3 bases and J 3 bases; nucleotides not matched to a gene: 11. The CDR3 loop spans 17 amino acids. In DNA form, the CDR3 reads TGTGCCAGCTCACCGGTACAGGGGGCGAAGGGGGACACTGAAGCTTTCTTT. Protein: CASSPVQGAKGDTEAFF.

This sequence joins TRBV13 and TRBJ2-7, with 15 positions matching TRBD2. The length of the CDR3 is 19 residues. The V and J ends lost 0 bases and 3 bases, in that order; junction bases with no gene match: 9. From germline, CDR1 is PRHDT and CDR2 FYEKMQ (reference sequence). CDR3 sequence: CASSLGFPGTSGRIYEQYF. The CDR3 DNA sequence: TGTGCCAGCAGCTTAGGATTCCCAGGGACTAGCGGGAGGATCTACGAGCAGTACTTC.

V and J are TRBV2 and TRBJ1-2, with 8 bases matching TRBD1. CDR1 SNHLY and CDR2 FYNNEI come from the germline V gene. The CDR3 runs to 13 residues. After removal of 3 bases from V and 7 bases from J, the junction contained 4 bases not matched to a gene. CDR3 nucleotide sequence: TGTGCCAGCAGTGATAACAGGGGGATTGGCTACACCTTC. Translation gives CASSDNRGIGYTF.

This clone is a singleton in its sample. V gene TRBV29-1 combines with J gene TRBJ1-1; D is possibly TRBD1 (5 bases). The germline CDR1 and CDR2 sequences are SQVTM and ANQGSEA. The CDR3 is 14 amino acids. V was clipped by 6 bases and J by 4 bases, with 18 bases between them. The DNA for the CDR3 is TGCAGCGTCGTCAGGTCGGGGGGAGCCACTGAAGCTTTCTTT. This translates into CSVVRSGGATEAFF. Together with reference TRBV29-1 and TRBJ1-1, the CDR3 gives the full variable domain: SAVISQKPSRDICQRGTSLTIQCQVDSQVTMMFWYRQQPGQSLTLIATANQGSEATYESGFVIDKFPISRPNLTFSTLTVSNMSPEDSSIYLCSVVRSGGATEAFFGQGTRLTVV.

The chain recombines TRBV11-3 with TRBJ1-1; D is unresolved. Germline CDR1 reads SGHNT; CDR2 reads YENEEA. The length of the CDR3 is 16 residues. The V end lost 5 bases, the J end lost 5 bases, and 21 bases lay between the germline ends. The CDR3 here is CASSPRQAGKNTEAFF. The CDR3 nucleotides read TGTGCCAGCAGCCCAAGGCAGGCGGGCAAGAATACTGAAGCTTTCTTT.

This clone was found a few times. This sequence joins TRBV6-5 and TRBJ2-7; possible D gene TRBD1, 6 bases. This CDR3 has 15 amino acids. Germline-derived CDR1 and CDR2 are MNHEY and SVGAGI. V lost 5 bases to trimming and J lost 4 bases, with 18 bases between them. As DNA, the CDR3 is TGTGCCAGCAGTCGCACGTCATGGGGGCAGTACGAGCAGTACTTC. Translated, it gives CASSRTSWGQYEQYF.

V is TRBV2 and J is TRBJ2-1, with 7 bases aligning to TRBD2. CDR1 is SNHLY and CDR2 is FYNNEI in the germline V gene. V gave up 0 bases and J gave up 6 bases; unmatched junction bases: 11. The CDR3 runs to 17 residues. CDR3 loop: CASSEAKGLHLSNEQFF. The DNA for the CDR3 is TGTGCCAGCAGTGAAGCTAAGGGACTACATCTTTCCAATGAGCAGTTCTTC.

The V gene is TRBV5-1, the J gene TRBJ2-1; TRBD2 might be the D (6 bases). The CDR3 is 14 residues long. Trimming removed 1 base at V and 8 bases at J, with 13 bases between. Germline V gene data show CDR1 as SGHRS and CDR2 as YFSETQ. This CDR3 is CASSLSEGRDEQFF. CDR3 DNA sequence: TGCGCCAGCAGCTTGTCGGAGGGCCGCGATGAGCAGTTCTTC.

The V gene is TRBV7-2, the J gene TRBJ1-3; 9 bases agree with TRBD1. V lost 4 bases and J lost 1; bases outside the gene matches: 8. This CDR3 region has 17 residues. Germline V gives CDR1 SGHTA, CDR2 FQGNSA. The CDR3 loop is CASSSPGQGISGNTIYF. The CDR3 bases are TGTGCCAGCAGCTCCCCGGGACAGGGTATTTCTGGAAACACCATATATTTT.

This chain uses TRBV11-2 with TRBJ1-2; D perhaps matches TRBD1 (6 bases). In germline, CDR1 is SGHAT, CDR2 FQNNGV. The CDR3 length is 17 residues. V dropped 2 bases and J dropped 1 base, with 17 bases sitting between them. The CDR3 DNA reads TGTGCCAGCAGCTTAACACTCCCGGGACAAGTTAACTATGGCTACACCTTC. It specifies CASSLTLPGQVNYGYTF.

V and J are TRBV25-1 and TRBJ2-1, with D tentatively TRBD1 (6 bases). CDR1 MGHDK and CDR2 SYGVNS come from the germline V gene. The CDR3 loop spans 15 amino acids. V was cut by 1 base and J by 3 bases, with 10 bases left in between. The CDR3 here is CASSELAGDYNEQFF. The CDR3 nucleotides are TGTGCCAGCAGTGAATTGGCAGGGGACTACAATGAGCAGTTCTTC.

V and J are TRBV7-9 and TRBJ2-1; D is perhaps TRBD2 (6 bases). The CDR3 is made up of 14 amino acids. Per the germline V gene, CDR1 is SEHNR and CDR2 is FQNEAQ (reference sequence). The V and J ends lost 4 bases and 7 bases respectively, with 14 bases between them. CDR3 sequence: CASSSGISGNEQFF. CDR3 coding DNA: TGTGCCAGCAGCTCCGGGATCAGCGGGAATGAGCAGTTCTTC.

The chain combines TRBV19 with TRBJ2-3, with TRBD1 matching 7 bases. The germline CDR1 and CDR2 sequences are LNHDA and SQIVND (reference sequence). The CDR3 totals 15 residues. After removal of 3 bases from V and 2 bases from J, the junction contained 5 bases not matched to a gene. The CDR3 protein is CASSMVTGNTDTQYF. In nucleotides, the CDR3 is TGTGCCAGTAGTATGGTGACAGGGAACACAGATACGCAGTATTTT.

This clone was observed a single time. The chain uses TRBV7-2 and TRBJ1-2; no definite D call. CDR1 is SGHTA and CDR2 is FQGNSA in the germline V gene. V lost 0 bases, J lost 1 base, and 18 bases lay in between. The CDR3 extends over 18 amino acids. Written as DNA, the CDR3 is TGTGCCAGCAGCTTAGCCGGAGAGGAGCAGAAGTTTAACTATGGCTACACCTTC. Its protein is CASSLAGEEQKFNYGYTF.

The V and J genes are TRBV29-1 and TRBJ2-5; the D is unclear. Trimming cost V 4 bases and J 2 bases, with 8 bases left between them. Germline CDR1 and CDR2: SQVTM and ANQGSEA. The CDR3 is 12 amino acids. CDR3 coding DNA: TGCAGCGTTGTTGGCTTACAAGAGACCCAGTACTTC. Protein product: CSVVGLQETQYF.